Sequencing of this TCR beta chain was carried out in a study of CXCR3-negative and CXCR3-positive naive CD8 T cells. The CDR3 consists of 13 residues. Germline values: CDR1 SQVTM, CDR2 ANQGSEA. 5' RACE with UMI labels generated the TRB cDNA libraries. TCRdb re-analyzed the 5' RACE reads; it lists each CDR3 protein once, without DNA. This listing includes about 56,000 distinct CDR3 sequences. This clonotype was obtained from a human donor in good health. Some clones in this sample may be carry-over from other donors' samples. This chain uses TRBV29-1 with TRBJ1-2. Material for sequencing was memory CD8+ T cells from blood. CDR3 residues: CSVEENPIDGYTF.